The sample holds many counts of the clone carrying this T cell receptor beta chain. This CDR3 has 16 residues. V lost 4 bases, J lost 3 bases, and 21 bases lay in between. Looked up from germline, CDR1 is SQVTM and CDR2 is ANQGSEA. TCR beta CDR3 regions were amplified from RNA transcripts. HTBI-primed first-round RT-PCR preceded second-round multiplex PCR. TCRdb redid the calling of the multiplex PCR reads with MiXCR, one entry per CDR3 protein. The sample shows over a million distinct CDR3 sequences, about two fifths of them seen only once. These data originate in a study of Graves' ophthalmopathy and Graves' hyperthyroidism.

This sequence was found in an adult man with Graves' hyperthyroidism. V gene TRBV29-1 combines with J gene TRBJ2-5, with no clear D. Sequencing input: peripheral blood or thyroid tissue (not recorded which). The CDR3, as DNA: TGCAGCGTTGCTTCCCCTTTCAGAAGCGCAAAAGAGACCCAGTACTTC. This gives the protein CSVASPFRSAKETQYF.